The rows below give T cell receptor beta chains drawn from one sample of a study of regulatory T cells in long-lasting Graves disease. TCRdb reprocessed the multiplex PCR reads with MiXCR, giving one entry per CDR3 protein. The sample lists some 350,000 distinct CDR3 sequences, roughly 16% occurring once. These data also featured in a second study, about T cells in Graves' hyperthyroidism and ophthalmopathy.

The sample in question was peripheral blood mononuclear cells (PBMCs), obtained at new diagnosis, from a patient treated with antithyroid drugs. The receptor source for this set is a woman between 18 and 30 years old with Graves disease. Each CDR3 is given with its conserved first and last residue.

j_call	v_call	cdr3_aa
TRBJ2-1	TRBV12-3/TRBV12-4	CASSLLVGNEQFF
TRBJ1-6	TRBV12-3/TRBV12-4	CASRKRSTEQASPLHF
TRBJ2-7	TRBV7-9	CASSVTGGGTYEQYF
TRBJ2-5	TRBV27	CASSFRPRSGSGGNPHQETQYF
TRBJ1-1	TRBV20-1	CSAAPLQGRNTEAFF
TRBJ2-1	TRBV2	CASSDSWGGRDNEQFF
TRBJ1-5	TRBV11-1	CASSSQGGQPQHF
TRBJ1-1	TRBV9	CASSASGTGSVNTEAFF
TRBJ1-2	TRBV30	CACRPGTGGIGYTF
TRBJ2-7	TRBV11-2	CASSLDDRGYEQYF
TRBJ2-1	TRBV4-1	CASSQDQAGFSEQFF
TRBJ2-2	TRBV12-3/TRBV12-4	CASSLQAGTGELFF
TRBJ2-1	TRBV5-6	CASSLSGTIFLNEQFF
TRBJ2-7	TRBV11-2	CASSSWDVLGYEQYF
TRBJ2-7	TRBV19	CASSISGQGLSYEQYF
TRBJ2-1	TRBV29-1	CSARIGYRGNEQFF
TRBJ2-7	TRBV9	CASSPPWSPYEQYF
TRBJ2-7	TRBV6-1	CASSGFRGEQYF
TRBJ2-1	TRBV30	CAWTVNYNEQFF
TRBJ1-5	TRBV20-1	CSARKGQGVLKPSNQPQHF
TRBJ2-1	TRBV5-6	CASSSPGTGGGNEQFF
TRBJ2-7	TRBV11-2	CASSADHPGLAGSEQYF
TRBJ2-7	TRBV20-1	CSCPGQDYEQYF
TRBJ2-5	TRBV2	CATKPTSGQETQYF
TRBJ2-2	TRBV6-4	CASSDSGQGNTGELFF
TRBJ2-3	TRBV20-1	CSASSTASGMGATQYF
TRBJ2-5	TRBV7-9	CASSPRLLREGRETQYF
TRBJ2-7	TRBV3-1	CASSQDPGTGGEQYF
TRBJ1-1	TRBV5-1	CASSLGAGFEAFF
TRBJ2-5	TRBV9	CASSTRLAGGPKTQYF
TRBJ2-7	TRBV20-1	CSARDLGYEQYF
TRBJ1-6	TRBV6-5	CASSSNGARPGNSPLHF
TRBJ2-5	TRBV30	CAWSGPTAETQYF
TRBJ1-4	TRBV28	CASSPPGGRLEKLFF
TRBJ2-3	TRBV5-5	CAGSYRTDSTDTQYF
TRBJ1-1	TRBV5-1	CASSASGQRNTEAFF
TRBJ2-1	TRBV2	CASNGGNEQFF
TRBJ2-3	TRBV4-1	CASSQPTRTDTQYF
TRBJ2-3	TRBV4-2	CASSLDHGGEEQYF
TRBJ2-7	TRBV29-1	CSVDGQGRYEQYF
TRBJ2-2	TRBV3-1	CASNLLMEGAPGELLF
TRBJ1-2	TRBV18	CASSPIGQDYGYTF
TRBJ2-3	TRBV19	CASRGGSRTDTQYF
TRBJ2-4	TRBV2	CASSDRRAKNIQYF
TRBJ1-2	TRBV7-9	CASRGPLDYGYTF
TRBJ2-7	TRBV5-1	CASSLAAGTGRYEQYF
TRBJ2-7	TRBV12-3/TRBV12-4	CASSTYGSYEQYF
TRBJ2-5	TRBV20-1	CSARDLRVQETQYF
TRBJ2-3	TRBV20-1	CMLGSDTQYF
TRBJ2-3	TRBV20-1	CSARGASGDTDTQYF
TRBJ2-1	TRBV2	CASSADFNSYNEQFF
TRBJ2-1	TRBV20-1	CSATGTDAYNEQFF
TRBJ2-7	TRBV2	CASSEGSGYEQYF
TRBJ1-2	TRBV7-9	CASSLPGKLGYTF
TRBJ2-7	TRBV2	CASSPETSGGLSYEQYF
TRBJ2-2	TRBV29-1	CSALSQENTGELFF
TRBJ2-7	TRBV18	CASSPGSRPQEYEQYF
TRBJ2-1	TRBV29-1	CSVEGGPRSYNEQFF
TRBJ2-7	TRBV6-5	CASSCLGGSCEQYF